These 5 T cell receptor beta chains were all obtained from the same sample, sequenced in a study of blood T cell repertoires in COVID-19. Sequencing was performed with immunoSEQ multiplex PCR; in TCRdb, only in-frame clones are kept and a portion is missing. Of a few hundred thousand clones in the sample, around 84% are singletons; the top ten hold roughly 5.6%. The source material was peripheral blood. These receptor sequences come from a woman in her sixties or seventies with COVID-19, enrolled during active disease.

For the CDR3, the DNA is TGTGCCAGCAGTTTAGGCAGGGACATGAACACTGAAGCTTTCTTT. It translates to CASSLGRDMNTEAFF. This chain uses TRBV28 with TRBJ1-1; possible D gene TRBD1, 6 bases. CDR3 length: 15 amino acids. CDR1 and CDR2 from the germline V gene are MDHEN and SYDVKM. Trimming shortened V by 2 bases and J by 0 bases, and 10 bases separated the two germline ends. Complete variable domain (other parts from reference TRBV28 and TRBJ1-1): DVKVTQSSRYLVKRTGEKVFLECVQDMDHENMFWYRQDPGLGLRLIYFSYDVKMKEKGDIPEGYSVSREKKERFSLILESASTNQTSMYLCASSLGRDMNTEAFFGQGTRLTVV.

The chain uses TRBV24-1 and TRBJ1-5, with a possible D match to TRBD1 (5 bases). V was shortened by 4 bases and J by 1 base, with 13 bases between the two germline ends. CDR1 is KGHDR and CDR2 is SFDVKD in the germline V gene. The CDR3 loop spans 16 amino acids. The CDR3 region is CATSDTGLGSNQPQHF. As DNA, the CDR3 is TGTGCCACCAGTGACACAGGACTAGGGAGCAATCAGCCCCAGCATTTT.

The chain employs TRBV28 and TRBJ1-5; D is uncertain. The CDR3 is 16 amino acids. Trimming removed 3 bases at V and 3 bases at J, with 15 bases between. Germline CDR1 MDHEN, CDR2 SYDVKM. CDR3 loop: CASSLAGRMDNQPQHF. CDR3 DNA: TGTGCCAGCAGTTTGGCGGGGAGGATGGACAATCAGCCCCAGCATTTT.

This chain joins TRBV19 and TRBJ1-5, with 7 bases lining up with TRBD1. Unmatched junction bases numbered 3, after V lost 4 bases and J lost 3 bases. The CDR3 is made up of 14 amino acids. Looked up from germline, CDR1 is LNHDA and CDR2 is SQIVND (reference sequence). CDR3 region: CASSTQGTNQPQHF. Here the CDR3 DNA reads TGTGCCAGTAGTACACAGGGGACCAATCAGCCCCAGCATTTT.

CDR3 nucleotides: TGTGCCAGCAGGGGAGGACAGGGCATAGTGTACGAGCAGTACTTC. This translates into CASRGGQGIVYEQYF. The chain employs TRBV27 and TRBJ2-7; 8 positions agree with TRBD1. Germline V gives CDR1 MNHEY, CDR2 SMNVEV (reference sequence). The CDR3 is 15 residues long. The ends lost 6 bases at V and 4 bases at J; junction bases unmatched: 11.